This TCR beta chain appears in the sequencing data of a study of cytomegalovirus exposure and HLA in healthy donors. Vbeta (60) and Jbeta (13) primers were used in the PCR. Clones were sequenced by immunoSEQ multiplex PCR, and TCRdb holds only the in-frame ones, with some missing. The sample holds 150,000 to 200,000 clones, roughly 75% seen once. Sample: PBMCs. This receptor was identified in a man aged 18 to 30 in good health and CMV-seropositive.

The CDR3, as DNA: TGCGCCAGCAGCCCCCACGAGGGTCAGAAAGAGACCCAGTACTTC. Translating gives CASSPHEGQKETQYF. The V call is TRBV4-1, the J call TRBJ2-5, with D possibly TRBD2 on 5 matching bases. Germline V gives CDR1 MGHRA, CDR2 YSYEKL. V gave up 4 bases and J gave up 3 bases, with 15 bases separating them. This CDR3 is 15 amino acids long.